The T cell receptor (beta chain) under discussion was sequenced for a study of T cell responses to AZD1222 COVID-19 vaccine. Germline CDR1 SGHDN, CDR2 FVKESK. V was clipped by 1 base and J by 2 bases, with 11 bases between them. The CDR3 has 15 residues. Points from the study as a whole: Once two AZD1222 doses were given, Spike-specific TCR breadth and depth went up. Donors were largely white British and mainly female; clonal diversity was possibly underestimated. Across the whole spike, CD4 TCRs peaked at regions 160-218 and 743-854.

Profiled with immunoSEQ multiplex PCR; TCRdb holds only in-frame clones, not every one. The data contain about 110,000 clones, over 85% of them singletons. About this clone: Its antigen is currently unknown.

V gene TRBV14 combines with J gene TRBJ1-2, with D uncertain. The sequenced sample was peripheral blood, obtained on day 0 of AZD1222 vaccination. This receptor was identified in an adult in good health. The CDR3 DNA reads TGTGCCAGCAGCCAAGGGTGGGCGGTGAACTATGGCTACACCTTC. Protein: CASSQGWAVNYGYTF.